This TCR beta chain was identified during a study of blood T cell repertoires in COVID-19. Sequenced by immunoSEQ multiplex PCR; TCRdb stores in-frame clones only, minus some. Among 200,000 to 300,000 clones listed, nearly 90% were seen once. CDR3 length: 13 amino acids. The germline V gene has CDR1 SGHVS and CDR2 FQNEAQ. With 5 bases removed from V and 2 bases from J, the gap between germline ends came to 10 bases. The receptor was isolated from a man aged 18 to 30 with active or convalescent COVID-19. V usage is TRBV7-8 and J usage is TRBJ2-7; a possible D gene is TRBD2 (5 bases). The sample taken for sequencing was peripheral blood. This chain's CDR3 is CASSGRDAYEQYF. As DNA, the CDR3 is TGTGCCAGCAGCGGTCGGGATGCCTACGAGCAGTACTTC.